This note documents a single T cell receptor (beta chain) sequence. Antigen unknown. In the same sample, other DNA sequences code for this CDR3. V was clipped by 6 bases and J by 2 bases; unmatched bases: 5. CDR1 is SGHTA, CDR2 FQGTGA, per germline. The CDR3 consists of 15 residues. The data were taken from a study of T cell responses to AZD1222 COVID-19 vaccine. Regarding the study as a whole: Just a handful of people given AZD1222 tested seropositive at baseline. Two AZD1222 doses significantly raised spike-specific TCR breadth and depth over controls. The sample set comprised mostly white British donors with more females, and clonal diversity was possibly underestimated.

Measured with immunoSEQ multiplex PCR; TCRdb has only the in-frame clones, and not every one. The sample consists of approximately 190,000 clones, around 93% of them appearing once. This chain uses TRBV7-3 with TRBJ2-1; 9 bases line up with TRBD2. The clonotype originates from an adult who received the AZD1222 COVID-19 vaccine. This material consisted of peripheral blood, taken 28 days after the second AZD1222 dose. The CDR3 DNA reads as TGTGCCAGCAGTAGAGCGGGGGGCCCCTACAATGAGCAGTTCTTC. Translating gives CASSRAGGPYNEQFF.